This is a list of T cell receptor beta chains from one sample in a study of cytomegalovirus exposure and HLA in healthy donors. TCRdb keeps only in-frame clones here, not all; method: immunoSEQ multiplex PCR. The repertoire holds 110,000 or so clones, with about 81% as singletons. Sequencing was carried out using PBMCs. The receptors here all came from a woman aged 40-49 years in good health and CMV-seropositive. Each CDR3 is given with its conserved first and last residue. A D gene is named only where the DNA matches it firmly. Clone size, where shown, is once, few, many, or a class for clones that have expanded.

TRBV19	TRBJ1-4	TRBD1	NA	TGTGCCAGTAGTATAGTACAAATCCGGGACAGACGACGACTGTATCATGAAAAACTGTTTTTT	CASSIVQIRDRRRLYHEKLFF
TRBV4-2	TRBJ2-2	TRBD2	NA	TGTGCCAGCAGCCAGACTAGCGGGATGAACGGGGAGCTGTTTTTT	CASSQTSGMNGELFF
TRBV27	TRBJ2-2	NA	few	TGTGCCAGCAGGCTAGGGGAAACCGGGGAGCTGTTTTTT	CASRLGETGELFF
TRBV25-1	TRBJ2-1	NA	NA	TGTGCCAGCAGTGACGTCGCAGGGTACAATGAGCAGTTCTTC	CASSDVAGYNEQFF
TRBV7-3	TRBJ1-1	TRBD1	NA	TGTGCCAGCAGCTTAATAAGACAGGGAAACACTGAAGCTTTCTTT	CASSLIRQGNTEAFF
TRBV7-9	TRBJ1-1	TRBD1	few	TGTGCCAGCAGCTGGGCGGACAGGTCGAACACTGAAGCTTTCTTT	CASSWADRSNTEAFF
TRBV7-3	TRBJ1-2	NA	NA	TGTGCCAGCAGCCCGGACACCACCTATGGCTACACCTTC	CASSPDTTYGYTF
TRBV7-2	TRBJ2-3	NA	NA	TGTGCCAGCAGCCGGGGAGCTAGCACAGATACGCAGTATTTT	CASSRGASTDTQYF
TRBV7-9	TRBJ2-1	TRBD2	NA	TGTGCCAGCAGCTTAGATTTTCGACTAGCGGGAGTCACTGGCGGGTTCTTC	CASSLDFRLAGVTGGFF
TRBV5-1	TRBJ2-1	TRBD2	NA	TGCGCCAGCAGCCGGGAGGGTAGCGGGGGGAATGAGCAGTTCTTC	CASSREGSGGNEQFF
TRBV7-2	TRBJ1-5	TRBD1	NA	TGTGCCAGCAGCCTCTGGGACAGTAGGAATCAGCCCCAGCATTTT	CASSLWDSRNQPQHF
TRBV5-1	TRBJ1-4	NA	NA	TGCGCCAGCAGCCTAACGACAGGAAGCAATGAAAAACTGTTTTTT	CASSLTTGSNEKLFF
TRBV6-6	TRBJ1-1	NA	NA	TGTGCCAGCAGCCTACCGGGTTCCTCTGAAGCTTTCTTT	CASSLPGSSEAFF
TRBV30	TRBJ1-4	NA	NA	TGTGCCTGGAGTGTAGACAGCCACGGGACTAATGAAAAACTGTTTTTT	CAWSVDSHGTNEKLFF
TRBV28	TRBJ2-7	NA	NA	TGTGCCAGCAGTTTTGGTAAAGGGGGATACGAGCAGTACTTC	CASSFGKGGYEQYF
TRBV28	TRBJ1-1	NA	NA	TGTGCCAGCCTAAGGGGCCCCATGAACACTGAAGCTTTCTTT	CASLRGPMNTEAFF
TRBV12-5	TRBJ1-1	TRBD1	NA	TGTGCTAGTGGATCGGGACAGGGAGCTTTCTTT	CASGSGQGAFF